This T cell receptor (beta chain) comes out of a study of human versus mouse CDR3 diversity and MHC coevolution (dated by TCRdb to the late 2010s). Turning to the overall study: According to reports, the immunoSEQ assay detects one in 200,000 T cells and minimizes multiplex PCR amplification bias. Across mouse and human samples, each sample had between about 0.6 x 10^7 and 1.7 x 10^7 valid reads. Human naive CD4 T cell repertoires served as a reference for TCR selection on multiple MHC II alleles, compared against human-TCR-locus transgenic mice with single MHC II. Three healthy volunteer blood donors were included in the human cohort, with one aged 30 to 39, one aged 40 to 50 and one aged 60 to 69 at collection.

This clone was seen only once. Its recognized antigen is unknown. Within one base of it there is no much larger clone, and no base qualities were kept. Fluorescence-activated cell sorting was used to isolate naive CD4 T cells, defined as CD45RO-negative and CD62L-positive, from PBMCs. Each donor gave approximately 50 ml of fresh peripheral blood, from which PBMCs were isolated by Ficoll density centrifugation. Cells were sorted on a FACSAria III instrument, and every sample had a purity above 85%. The QIAGEN blood and tissue kit was used to extract genomic DNA from the sorted cells, and that DNA was then quantified on a NanoDrop 1000. Deep sequencing and quantification of TCR alpha and beta chains were performed on the immunoSEQ platform by multiplex PCR of genomic DNA. The original methods were these. IMGT gene and region definitions were used to annotate TCR sequences. Out-of-frame rearrangements were taken as a proxy for the preselection repertoire and were compared with in-frame clonotypes. To estimate repertoire size, the study used the iCHAO1 estimator that comes with the immunoSEQ platform. A Gini index based on the Lorenz curve was applied to in-frame amino acid clonotypes to measure clonal inequality. The intersect function of the R package tcR was used to count shared clonotypes, and the Jaccard index was used to score similarity. Frequencies of V, J and V-J usage were subjected to principal component analysis with the R prcomp function, without normalization. TCRdb took this table from immuneACCESS and kept in-frame rearrangements with V and J called. Such tables lack part of the clones; where checked against another copy, unresolved V genes explain under half of the gap, and the rest is unexplained. That table is the source of V, J and clone size, and D and trimming were worked out from the DNA. The sample data list around 74,000 clones, and roughly 92% of these were observed just once. Over 0.12% of the sample is in the top ten clones.

On the study overall, not on this receptor specifically: On average, humans had more CDR3 deletions and insertions than mice, indicating greater exonuclease and TdT activity. Among all the groups compared, the lowest clonal inequality scores came from most of the three human donors. According to iCHAO1 estimates, humans had the largest TCR beta repertoire, 1.5 million or so clonotypes, which was attributed likely to selection by multiple MHC II molecules. Repertoire diversity was not considered directly comparable between humans and mice because human T cells were selected on a handful of MHC II alleles.

The sequencing sample was made of naive CD4+ T cells from blood. Per the publication, the cell subset or site label means: CD45RO-negative CD62L-positive naive CD4 T cells. This TCR derives from a person aged 30 to 69 in good health.

The nucleotide sequence reads as follows: TGCGCCAGCAGCCAAGGACAGGGGGCTGTGAATGAAAAACTGTTTTTT. This codes for CASSQGQGAVNEKLFF. The rearrangement joined TRBV4-1 to TRBJ1-4; the junction holds 10 bases that match TRBD1. Based on the germline V gene, the CDR1 and CDR2 sequences are MGHRA and YSYEKL. The CDR3 goes from the cysteine to the phenylalanine over 16 residues. CDR3 DNA is the only sequence kept; it has 48 bases, read in frame from the first base. Ends trimmed: V by 1 base, J by 5 bases; bases unmatched to a gene: 4.